This T cell receptor (beta chain) was captured in a study of cytomegalovirus exposure and HLA in healthy donors. Donors likely had unrecorded immune exposures despite being nominally healthy when sampled. Study conclusions and caveats: Earlier analysis looked at TCR beta V segments, and most were productive about 90% or about 30% of the time.

CDR1 is MNHEY and CDR2 is SVGAGI in the germline V gene. Trimming removed 0 bases from V and 6 bases from J, with 11 bases in between. The CDR3 has 15 residues. PCR primers comprised 60 Vbeta and 13 Jbeta primers. Clones were sequenced by immunoSEQ multiplex PCR, and TCRdb holds only the in-frame ones, with some missing. In the table there are fewer than 200,000 clones, around 76% of which are singletons. The sample holds a few counts of this clone. As yet, its antigen is unknown. Material for sequencing was PBMCs. This sequence was found in a man aged 35-49 years in good health and CMV-seropositive. This chain links TRBV6-5 with TRBJ2-2; D might be TRBD1 (5 bases). CDR3 bases: TGTGCCAGCAGTTACTCGAGACCAGGGTCCGGGGAGCTGTTTTTT. It codes for CASSYSRPGSGELFF.